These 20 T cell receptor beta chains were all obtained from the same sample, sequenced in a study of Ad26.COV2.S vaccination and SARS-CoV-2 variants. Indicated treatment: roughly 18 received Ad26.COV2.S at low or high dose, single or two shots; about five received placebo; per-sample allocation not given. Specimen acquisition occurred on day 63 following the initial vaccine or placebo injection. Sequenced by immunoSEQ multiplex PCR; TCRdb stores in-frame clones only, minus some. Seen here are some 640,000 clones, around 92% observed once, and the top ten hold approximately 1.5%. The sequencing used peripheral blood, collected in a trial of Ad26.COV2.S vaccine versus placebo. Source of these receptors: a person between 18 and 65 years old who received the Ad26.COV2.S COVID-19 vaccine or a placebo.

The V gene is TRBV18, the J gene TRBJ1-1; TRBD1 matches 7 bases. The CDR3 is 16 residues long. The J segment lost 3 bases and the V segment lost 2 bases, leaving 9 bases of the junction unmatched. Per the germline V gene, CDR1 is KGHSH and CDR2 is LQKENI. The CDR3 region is CASSPAPTGLDTEAFF. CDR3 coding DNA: TGTGCCAGCTCACCAGCACCGACAGGGTTGGACACTGAAGCTTTCTTT. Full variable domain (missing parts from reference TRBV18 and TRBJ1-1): NAGVMQNPRHLVRRRGQEARLRCSPMKGHSHVYWYRQLPEEGLKFMVYLQKENIIDESGMPKERFSAEFPKEGPSILRIQQVVRGDSAAYFCASSPAPTGLDTEAFFGQGTRLTVV.

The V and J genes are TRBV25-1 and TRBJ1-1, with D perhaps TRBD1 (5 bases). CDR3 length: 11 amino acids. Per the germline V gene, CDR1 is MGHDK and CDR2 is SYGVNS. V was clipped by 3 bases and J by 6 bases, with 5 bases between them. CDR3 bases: TGTGCCAGCAGTGACAGGGCTGAAGCTTTCTTT. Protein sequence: CASSDRAEAFF.

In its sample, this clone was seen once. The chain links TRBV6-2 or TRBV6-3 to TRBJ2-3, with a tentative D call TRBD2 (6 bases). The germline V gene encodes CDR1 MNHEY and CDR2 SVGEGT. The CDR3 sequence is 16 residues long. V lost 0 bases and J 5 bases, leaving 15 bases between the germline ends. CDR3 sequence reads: CASSYSGRGSEDTQYF. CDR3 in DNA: TGTGCCAGCAGTTACTCGGGGCGGGGATCGGAAGATACGCAGTATTTT.

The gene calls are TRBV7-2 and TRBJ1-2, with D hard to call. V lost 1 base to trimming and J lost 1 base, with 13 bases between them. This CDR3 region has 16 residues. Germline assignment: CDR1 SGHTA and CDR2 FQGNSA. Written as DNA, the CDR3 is TGTGCCAGCAGCTTAGAAGGGAACAGACATAACTATGGCTACACCTTC. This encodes CASSLEGNRHNYGYTF.

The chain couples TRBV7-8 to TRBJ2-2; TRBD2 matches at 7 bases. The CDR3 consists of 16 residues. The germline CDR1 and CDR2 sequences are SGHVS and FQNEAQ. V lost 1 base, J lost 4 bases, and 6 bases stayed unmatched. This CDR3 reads CASSLDFGRATGELFF. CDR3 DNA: TGTGCCAGCAGCTTAGATTTTGGGAGGGCCACCGGGGAGCTGTTTTTT.

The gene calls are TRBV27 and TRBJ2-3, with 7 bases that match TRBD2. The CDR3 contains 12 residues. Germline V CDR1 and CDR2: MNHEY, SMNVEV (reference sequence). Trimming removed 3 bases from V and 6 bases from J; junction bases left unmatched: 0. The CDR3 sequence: CASSFGGDTQYF. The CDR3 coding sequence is TGTGCCAGCAGTTTCGGGGGGGATACGCAGTATTTT.

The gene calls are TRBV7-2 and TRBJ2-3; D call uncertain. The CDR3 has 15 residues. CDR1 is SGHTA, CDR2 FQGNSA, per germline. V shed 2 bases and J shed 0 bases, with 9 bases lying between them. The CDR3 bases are TGTGCCAGCAGCTTAACCGGTACTAGCACAGATACGCAGTATTTT. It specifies CASSLTGTSTDTQYF.

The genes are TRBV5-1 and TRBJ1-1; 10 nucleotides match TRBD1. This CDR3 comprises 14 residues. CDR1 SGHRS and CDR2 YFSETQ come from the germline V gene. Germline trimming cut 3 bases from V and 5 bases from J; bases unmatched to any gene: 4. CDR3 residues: CASSSGTGDTEAFF. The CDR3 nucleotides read TGCGCCAGCAGCTCCGGGACAGGGGATACTGAAGCTTTCTTT.

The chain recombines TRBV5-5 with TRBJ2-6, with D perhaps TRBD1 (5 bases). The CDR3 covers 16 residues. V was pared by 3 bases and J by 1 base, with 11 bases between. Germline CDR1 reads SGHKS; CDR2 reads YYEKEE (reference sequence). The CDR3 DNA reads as TGTGCCAGCAGCTCCCAGGGTTTTTCTGGGGCCAACGTCCTGACTTTC. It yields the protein CASSSQGFSGANVLTF. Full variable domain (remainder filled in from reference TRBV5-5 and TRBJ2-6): DAGVTQSPTHLIKTRGQQVTLRCSPISGHKSVSWYQQVLGQGPQFIFQYYEKEERGRGNFPDRFSARQFPNYSSELNVNALLLGDSALYLCASSSQGFSGANVLTFGAGSRLTVL.

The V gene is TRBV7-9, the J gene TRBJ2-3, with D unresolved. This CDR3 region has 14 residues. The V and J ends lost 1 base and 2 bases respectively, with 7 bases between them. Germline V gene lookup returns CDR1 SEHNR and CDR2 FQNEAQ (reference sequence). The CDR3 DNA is TGTGCCAGCAGCTTAGAATCCCCCACAGATACGCAGTATTTT. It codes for CASSLESPTDTQYF.

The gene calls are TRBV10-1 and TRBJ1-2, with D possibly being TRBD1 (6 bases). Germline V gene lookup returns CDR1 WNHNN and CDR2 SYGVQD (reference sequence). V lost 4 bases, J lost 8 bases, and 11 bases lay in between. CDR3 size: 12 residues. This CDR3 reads CASSGGGSGYTF. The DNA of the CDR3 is TGCGCCAGCAGTGGCGGGGGCTCGGGCTACACCTTC.

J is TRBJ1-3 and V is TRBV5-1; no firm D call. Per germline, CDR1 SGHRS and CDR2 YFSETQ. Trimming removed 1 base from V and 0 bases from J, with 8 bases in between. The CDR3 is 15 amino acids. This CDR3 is CASSLSGFSGNTIYF. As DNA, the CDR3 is TGCGCCAGCAGCTTGTCGGGATTCTCTGGAAACACCATATATTTT.

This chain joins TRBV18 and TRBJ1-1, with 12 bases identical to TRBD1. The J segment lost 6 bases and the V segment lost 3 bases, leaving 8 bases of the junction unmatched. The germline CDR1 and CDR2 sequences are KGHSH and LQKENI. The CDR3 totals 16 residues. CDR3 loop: CASSPGTGGKGAEAFF. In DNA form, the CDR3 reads TGTGCCAGCTCACCCGGGACAGGGGGCAAGGGTGCTGAAGCTTTCTTT.

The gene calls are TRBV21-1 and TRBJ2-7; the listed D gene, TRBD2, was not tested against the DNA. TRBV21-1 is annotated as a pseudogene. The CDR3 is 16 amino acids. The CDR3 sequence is CASSKARVADPYEQYF. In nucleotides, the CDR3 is TGTGCCAGCAGCAAAGCTCGAGTAGCGGACCCATACGAGCAGTACTTC.

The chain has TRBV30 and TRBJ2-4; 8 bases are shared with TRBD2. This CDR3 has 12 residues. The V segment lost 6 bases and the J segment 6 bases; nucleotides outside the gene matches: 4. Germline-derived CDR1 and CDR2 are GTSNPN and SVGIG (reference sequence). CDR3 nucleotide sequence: TGTGCCTGCGGGGGGGCCGGAAACATTCAGTACTTC. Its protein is CACGGAGNIQYF. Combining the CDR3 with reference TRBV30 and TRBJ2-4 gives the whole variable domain SQTIHQWPATLVQPVGSPLSLECTVEGTSNPNLYWYRQAAGRGLQLLFYSVGIGQISSEVPQNLSASRPQDRQFILSSKKLLLSDSGFYLCACGGAGNIQYFGAGTRLSVL.

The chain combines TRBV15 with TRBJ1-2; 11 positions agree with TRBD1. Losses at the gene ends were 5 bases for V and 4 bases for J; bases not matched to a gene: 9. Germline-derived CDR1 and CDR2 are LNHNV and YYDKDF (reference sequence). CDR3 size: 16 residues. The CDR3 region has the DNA TGTGCCACCAGCCAGACCCGGGACAGGGGGATCTATGGCTACACCTTC. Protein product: CATSQTRDRGIYGYTF.

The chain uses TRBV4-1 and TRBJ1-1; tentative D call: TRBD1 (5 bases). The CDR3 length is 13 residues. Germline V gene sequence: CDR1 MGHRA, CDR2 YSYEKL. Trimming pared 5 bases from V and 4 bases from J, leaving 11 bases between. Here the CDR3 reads CASSLQGFTEAFF. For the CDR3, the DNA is TGCGCCAGCAGCTTGCAGGGATTCACTGAAGCTTTCTTT.

The CDR3 region has the DNA TGTGCCAGCAGCCCCAGCTCCCTAGCGGGGGGGCACAATGAGCAGTTCTTC. Amino acid sequence: CASSPSSLAGGHNEQFF. V is TRBV9 and J is TRBJ2-1; 12 nucleotides agree with TRBD2. Germline trimming cut 4 bases from V and 5 bases from J; bases unmatched to any gene: 10. This CDR3 region has 17 residues. The germline CDR1 and CDR2 sequences are SGDLS and YYNGEE.

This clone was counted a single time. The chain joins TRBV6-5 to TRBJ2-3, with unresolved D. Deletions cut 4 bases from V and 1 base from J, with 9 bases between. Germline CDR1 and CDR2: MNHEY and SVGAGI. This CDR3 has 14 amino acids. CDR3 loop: CASSSVRGTDTQYF. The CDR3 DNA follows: TGTGCCAGCAGTTCTGTTAGGGGCACAGATACGCAGTATTTT.

In DNA, the CDR3 is TGTGCCAGCAGCTTAGGCCTGGCGGGGGGTCTCTACAATGAGCAGTTCTTC. Its protein product is CASSLGLAGGLYNEQFF. This chain uses TRBV13 with TRBJ2-1, with 8 bases fitting TRBD2. Germline V lookup: CDR1 PRHDT, CDR2 FYEKMQ (reference sequence). CDR3 length equals 17 residues. The J segment lost 3 bases and the V segment lost 0 bases, leaving 7 bases of the junction unmatched.